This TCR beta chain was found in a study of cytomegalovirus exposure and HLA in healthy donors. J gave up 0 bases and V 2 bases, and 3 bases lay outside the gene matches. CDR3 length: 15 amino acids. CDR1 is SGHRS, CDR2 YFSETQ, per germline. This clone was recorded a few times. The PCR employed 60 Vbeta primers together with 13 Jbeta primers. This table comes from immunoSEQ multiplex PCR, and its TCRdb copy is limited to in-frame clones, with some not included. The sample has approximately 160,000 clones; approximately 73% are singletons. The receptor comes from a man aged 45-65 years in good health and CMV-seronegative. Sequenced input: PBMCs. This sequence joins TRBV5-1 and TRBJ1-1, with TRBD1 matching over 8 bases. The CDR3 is CASSFRDRLNTEAFF. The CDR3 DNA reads TGCGCCAGCAGCTTCCGGGACAGGCTGAACACTGAAGCTTTCTTT.